This section outlines one T cell receptor beta chain sequence together with its context. Its specificity is unknown. This specimen belongs to a study of T-cell reconstitution after alpha-beta-depleted transplantation in children. Overall study findings and caveats: Several hundred expanded graft clones reportedly supplied alpha-beta T cells about two months after transplant. After one year, T-cell counts and TCRbeta diversity mostly came from new T cells. Several patients had high TCRbeta diversity at day 60; it came from surviving recipient T cells and thymic progenitors.

TCRbeta library preparation incorporated unique molecular identifiers. TCRdb re-called the PCR reads through MiXCR, storing one row per CDR3 protein. The sample has about 590,000 distinct CDR3 sequences, around 13% seen once. V trimming: 3 bases; J trimming: 2 bases; junction bases outside the gene matches: 11. The CDR3 extends over 16 amino acids. The germline V gene encodes CDR1 SQVTM and CDR2 ANQGSEA. This TCR derives from a male patient under 18 who had a stem cell transplant for acute myeloid leukemia, so the T cells may come from the graft donor. The rearrangement links TRBV29-1 to TRBJ2-7; 9 bases match TRBD2. The specimen was PBMCs, mostly from graft donor cells, collected 360 days after TCRalphabeta/CD19-depleted stem cell transplant. The CDR3 loop is CSVDGSGRLGTYEQYF. CDR3 bases: TGCAGCGTTGATGGAAGCGGGAGGTTGGGGACCTACGAGCAGTACTTC.